This entry describes one T cell receptor (beta chain). Its antigen is not identified. The trim removed 5 bases at V and 7 bases at J, leaving 11 bases unmatched. Germline assignment: CDR1 WNHNN and CDR2 SYGVQD (reference sequence). This CDR3 is 14 amino acids long. The data were taken from a study of OX40 agonist ivuxolimab in advanced cancers. Background on the study: Averaging about 60 years in age, with a range of roughly 23 to 80, the cohort was 65% to 85% male. Study results and limitations: Patients with a partial response at 0.1-3.0 mg/kg had among the lowest clonal expansion. Within 6 weeks, CD4+ and CD8+ blood T cells expanded clonally at 0.1 to 3.0 mg/kg.

Repertoires were generated with immunoSEQ multiplex PCR, while TCRdb's copy carries only in-frame clones and drops some. The sample lists 70,000 to 95,000 clones, approximately 85% occurring once. This TCR derives from an adult with an advanced solid tumor such as melanoma, head and neck, liver or kidney cancer. This chain uses TRBV10-1 with TRBJ2-7, with 7 positions matching TRBD1. The starting material was CD4+ or CD8+ T cells sorted from blood, obtained in a trial of the OX40 agonist ivuxolimab. CDR3 in DNA: TGCGCCAGCAGTCCGGACAGGCTAGGTAGGGAGCAGTACTTC. Translated, it gives CASSPDRLGREQYF.